This is a list of T cell receptor beta chains from one sample in a study of early T cells in non-severe SARS-CoV-2 infection. TCRdb fed the 5' RACE reads into MiXCR, producing one record per CDR3 protein. The sample has about 71,000 distinct CDR3 sequences, approximately 13% seen once. The sequencing sample was made of whole blood. These receptors all stem from an adult who was a healthcare worker with PCR-confirmed SARS-CoV-2 infection or an uninfected control (not recorded which). The CDR3 runs from the conserved cysteine through the conserved F or W. A D gene is named only where the DNA matches it firmly. The size entry is marked missing in some rows and otherwise reads once, few, many or a size class.

J | length | size | D | V | CDR3 | DNA
TRBJ1-1 | 14 | few | TRBD1 | TRBV12-3/TRBV12-4 | CASSFIQGDTEAFF | TGTGCCAGCAGTTTTATACAGGGGGACACTGAAGCTTTCTTT
TRBJ2-1 | 15 | - | TRBD1 | TRBV4-1 | CASSQPTTGRYEQFF | TGCGCCAGCAGCCAACCCACGACAGGGCGATATGAGCAGTTCTTC
TRBJ2-7 | 14 | - | - | TRBV7-8 | CASRPDLSSYEQYF | TGTGCCAGCAGGCCCGACTTGAGCTCCTACGAGCAGTACTTC
TRBJ2-6 | 16 | few | - | TRBV27 | CASSPQGYSGANVLTF | TGTGCCAGCAGTCCCCAGGGTTACTCTGGGGCCAACGTCCTGACTTTC
TRBJ2-7 | 14 | few | TRBD1 | TRBV5-1 | CASSWGQSSYEQYF | TGCGCCAGCAGCTGGGGACAGAGCTCCTACGAGCAGTACTTC
TRBJ2-7 | 15 | few | TRBD2 | TRBV6-7 | CASSYSSGGLYEQYF | TGTGCCAGCAGTTACTCGAGCGGGGGCCTCTACGAGCAGTACTTC
TRBJ2-7 | 15 | many | TRBD1 | TRBV2 | CASSFTGTGLSEQYF | TGTGCCAGCAGTTTCACCGGGACAGGGCTCTCCGAGCAGTACTTC
TRBJ2-7 | 15 | many | TRBD2 | TRBV6-2/TRBV6-3 | CASSYPKLATYEQYF | TGTGCCAGCAGTTACCCCAAACTAGCGACGTACGAGCAGTACTTC
TRBJ1-4 | 13 | - | - | TRBV11-2 | CASSSNRAEKLFF | TGTGCCAGCAGCTCGAACAGGGCTGAAAAACTGTTTTTT
TRBJ2-7 | 18 | few | - | TRBV7-2 | CASSLVGGGGHMTYEQYF | TGTGCCAGCAGCTTAGTCGGAGGAGGGGGGCACATGACCTACGAGCAGTACTTC
TRBJ2-3 | 11 | many | - | TRBV5-6 | CASSLTGTQYF | TGTGCCAGCAGCTTAACTGGGACGCAGTATTTT
TRBJ1-2 | 14 | - | TRBD1 | TRBV10-3 | CAISARDRDYGYTF | TGTGCCATCAGTGCTAGGGACAGGGACTATGGCTACACCTTC
TRBJ1-6 | 15 | few | - | TRBV20-1 | CSASPLAPYNSPLHF | TGCAGTGCCTCCCCCTTAGCACCATATAATTCACCCCTCCACTTT
TRBJ1-1 | 11 | - | - | TRBV20-1 | CSARVPTEAFF | TGCAGTGCTAGAGTTCCCACTGAAGCTTTCTTT
TRBJ2-3 | 15 | few | - | TRBV3-1 | CASSRRGQFTDTQYF | TGTGCCAGCAGCCGCCGGGGACAATTCACAGATACGCAGTATTTT
TRBJ1-1 | 12 | many | - | TRBV20-1 | CSALRGSPEAFF | TGCAGTGCTTTGCGGGGGAGCCCTGAAGCTTTCTTT
TRBJ2-7 | 16 | few | TRBD2 | TRBV7-2 | CASSLGASGGSYEQYF | TGTGCCAGCAGCTTAGGGGCTAGCGGGGGTTCCTACGAGCAGTACTTC
TRBJ2-5 | 14 | few | - | TRBV5-1 | CASSPHGGGETQYF | TGCGCCAGCAGCCCCCACGGGGGCGGAGAGACCCAGTACTTC
TRBJ2-1 | 15 | many | TRBD1 | TRBV19 | CASSPDRGRHNEQFF | TGTGCCAGTAGTCCAGACAGGGGACGTCACAATGAGCAGTTCTTC
TRBJ1-2 | 12 | few | - | TRBV29-1 | CSVVGRVAGYTF | TGCAGCGTTGTGGGCAGGGTGGCTGGCTACACCTTC
TRBJ2-2 | 13 | many | TRBD2 | TRBV29-1 | CSVQRGLTGELFF | TGCAGCGTTCAGCGGGGATTAACCGGGGAGCTGTTTTTT
TRBJ1-2 | 13 | - | - | TRBV29-1 | CSVGLQGRYGYTF | TGCAGCGTTGGGCTCCAGGGACGGTATGGCTACACCTTC
TRBJ1-1 | 14 | - | - | TRBV4-3 | CASSQEWPNTEAFF | TGCGCCAGCAGCCAAGAGTGGCCGAACACTGAAGCTTTCTTT
TRBJ1-2 | 15 | - | - | TRBV4-1 | CASSQGLTGSYGYTF | TGCGCCAGCAGCCAAGGGCTAACAGGGAGCTATGGCTACACCTTC
TRBJ1-1 | 13 | many | - | TRBV7-8 | CASSLVEGSTAFF | TGTGCCAGCAGCTTAGTAGAGGGATCGACGGCTTTCTTT
TRBJ2-5 | 12 | many | - | TRBV7-9 | CASRYYQETQYF | TGTGCCAGCAGATACTACCAAGAGACCCAGTACTTC
TRBJ2-1 | 14 | many | - | TRBV20-1 | CSAQAGELVNEQFF | TGCAGTGCCCAGGCAGGAGAATTGGTAAATGAGCAGTTCTTC
TRBJ2-1 | 15 | many | TRBD1 | TRBV5-5 | CASSSSGGAYNEQFF | TGTGCCAGCAGCTCTTCAGGGGGAGCCTACAATGAGCAGTTCTTC
TRBJ1-5 | 14 | many | TRBD1 | TRBV6-6 | CASSFGQGSQPQHF | TGTGCCAGCAGTTTCGGACAGGGAAGCCAGCCCCAGCATTTT
TRBJ1-4 | 14 | few | - | TRBV20-1 | CSAVGTRGLEKLFF | TGCAGTGCTGTAGGGACTAGAGGATTGGAAAAACTGTTTTTT
TRBJ1-6 | 15 | few | - | TRBV28 | CATTNPAVYNSPLHF | TGTGCCACCACGAATCCGGCGGTCTATAATTCACCCCTCCACTTT
TRBJ2-3 | 16 | once | TRBD2 | TRBV11-2 | CASTETLSGGMNTQYF | TGTGCCAGCACCGAAACCCTCAGCGGGGGCATGAATACGCAGTATTTT
TRBJ2-5 | 12 | few | - | TRBV9 | CASSVGGETQYF | TGTGCCAGCAGCGTGGGCGGTGAGACCCAGTACTTC
TRBJ2-3 | 15 | - | - | TRBV20-1 | CSAREQGGGTDTQYF | TGCAGTGCTAGAGAGCAAGGCGGGGGCACAGATACGCAGTATTTT
TRBJ1-1 | 15 | - | - | TRBV5-6 | CASTERGKLSTEAFF | TGTGCCAGCACCGAACGAGGGAAGTTGAGCACTGAAGCTTTCTTT
TRBJ1-1 | 18 | many | TRBD1 | TRBV12-3/TRBV12-4 | CASKPGQVVGTSYTEAFF | TGTGCCAGCAAACCGGGACAGGTTGTAGGGACCTCATACACTGAAGCTTTCTTT
TRBJ2-3 | 15 | few | - | TRBV5-1 | CASSLDGAHTDTQYF | TGCGCCAGCAGCTTGGACGGGGCTCACACAGATACGCAGTATTTT
TRBJ2-1 | 18 | - | TRBD2 | TRBV10-3 | CAISETRLAGGLDNEQFF | TGTGCCATCAGTGAAACCAGACTAGCGGGGGGGCTGGACAATGAGCAGTTCTTC
TRBJ2-1 | 17 | few | - | TRBV5-8 | CASTVTIEGLSYNEQFF | TGTGCCAGCACCGTTACTATTGAGGGATTATCCTACAATGAGCAGTTCTTC
TRBJ2-3 | 15 | many | TRBD1 | TRBV6-4 | CASSDSMTGADTQYF | TGTGCCAGCAGTGACTCGATGACAGGGGCAGATACGCAGTATTTT
TRBJ1-4 | 12 | many | - | TRBV7-6 | CASSLGDEKLFF | TGTGCCAGCAGCTTAGGAGATGAAAAACTGTTTTTT
TRBJ1-5 | 15 | - | - | TRBV2 | CASSTGGGGNQPQHF | TGTGCCAGCAGTACTGGGGGGGGAGGCAATCAGCCCCAGCATTTT
TRBJ2-1 | 16 | few | TRBD2 | TRBV4-2 | CASSQDHGAGNNEQFF | TGTGCCAGCAGCCAAGATCATGGAGCGGGAAACAATGAGCAGTTCTTC
TRBJ2-5 | 13 | few | - | TRBV5-1 | CASHKGEAETQYF | TGCGCCAGCCACAAGGGCGAGGCCGAGACCCAGTACTTC
TRBJ2-3 | 15 | many | - | TRBV7-2 | CASSYLTNRGDTQYF | TGTGCCAGCAGCTACCTCACCAACCGGGGGGATACGCAGTATTTT
TRBJ2-2 | 16 | few | TRBD1 | TRBV7-2 | CASSNPTGGGAGELFF | TGTGCCAGCAGCAACCCGACAGGGGGAGGCGCCGGGGAGCTGTTTTTT
TRBJ2-1 | 11 | many | - | TRBV29-1 | CSVEQYNEQFF | TGCAGCGTTGAACAGTACAATGAGCAGTTCTTC
TRBJ1-1 | 15 | few | TRBD1 | TRBV7-9 | CASSHRQGINTEAFF | TGTGCCAGCAGCCATCGACAGGGGATAAACACTGAAGCTTTCTTT